This TCR beta chain was captured in a study of blood T cell repertoires in COVID-19. The overall study: Sites across the United States, Italy and Spain contributed samples from acute and convalescent COVID-19. From T cells, B-cell-depleted T cells, or PBMCs came the material, which was cDNA or gDNA.

This clone came up once. Original processing notes: The assay estimated nucleated cells by amplifying reference gene primers. Method: immunoSEQ multiplex PCR; TCRdb's copy keeps in-frame clones and lacks some. V and J calls and clone size are as listed in that table; D and trimming were resolved from the DNA. Here the sample spans about 400,000 clones, 86% being singletons. The V end was cut by 0 bases, the J end by 3 bases, with 8 bases between. The length of the CDR3 is 15 residues. Germline lookup yields CDR1 LGHDT and CDR2 YNNKEL (reference sequence). The TCR comes from a woman aged 25 to 39 with active or convalescent COVID-19. V usage is TRBV3-1 (or the pseudogene TRBV3-2) and J usage is TRBJ2-2; D not certain. The sample comprised peripheral blood. CDR3 amino acids: CASSQEDSYTGELFF. The DNA of the CDR3 is TGTGCCAGCAGCCAAGAAGACTCGTACACCGGGGAGCTGTTTTTT.